This T cell receptor beta chain was retrieved from a study of radiotherapy plus CTLA-4 blockade in lung cancer (dated by TCRdb to 2017 to 2018). Notes on the research overall: Objective responses occurred in around 20% of enrolled patients, and 30% to 35% achieved disease control.

The method was the immunoSEQ multiplex PCR assay. TCRdb obtained this table from immuneACCESS and retained in-frame rearrangements with V and J assigned. These tables miss some clones; where compared with another copy, unresolved V genes account for less than half of the shortfall, and the remainder is unexplained. A total of about 53,000 clones appear in this sample, approximately 84% of them only once. Of the sample, around 4.9% falls within the top ten clones. Results and caveats for the whole study, not just this receptor: Increased serum interferon-beta after radiation, together with early dynamic changes in blood T cell clones, were reported to be the strongest predictors of response. After treatment with radiotherapy and ipilimumab, TCR clones that originated in tumors expanded in peripheral blood.

CDR1 MDHEN and CDR2 SYDVKM were looked up in the germline V gene. The CDR3 runs 16 amino acids, cysteine and phenylalanine included. The CDR3 DNA has 48 bases and is translated from base 1. V is clipped by 6 bases and J by 0 bases, and the sequence between their germline boundaries is 15 bases long. Focal radiation therapy combined with CTLA-4 blockade (ipilimumab) was tested in patients with chemo-refractory metastatic non-small-cell lung cancer. With regard to this clone: It has no known antigen specificity. Nothing much larger sits one base from this clone, and base qualities are not available.

This TCR derives from a human donor with non-small cell lung cancer whose response to radiotherapy plus ipilimumab could not be evaluated. Rearrangement joined TRBV28 to TRBJ1-5; the D gene identity is not certain. This specimen was peripheral blood, taken from a patient treated with radiotherapy plus ipilimumab. In nucleotide form, the sequence is TGTGCCAGCAGCCCAGACTCGTGGGTTAGCAATCAGCCCCAGCATTTT. This yields the protein CASSPDSWVSNQPQHF. Full variable domain (CDR3 extended with the reference TRBV28 and TRBJ1-5 proteins): DVKVTQSSRYLVKRTGEKVFLECVQDMDHENMFWYRQDPGLGLRLIYFSYDVKMKEKGDIPEGYSVSREKKERFSLILESASTNQTSMYLCASSPDSWVSNQPQHFGDGTRLSIL.